These 16 T cell receptor beta chains share one sample of origin, sequenced in a study of blood T cell repertoires in COVID-19. This table comes from immunoSEQ multiplex PCR, and its TCRdb copy is limited to in-frame clones, with some not included. The data hold around 180,000 clones, with over 75% observed a single time. Material: peripheral blood. These receptor sequences come from a man aged 70 or older with active or convalescent COVID-19.

The chain uses TRBV27 and TRBJ1-5, with 8 nucleotides matching TRBD1. CDR3 size: 13 residues. Germline V CDR1 and CDR2: MNHEY, SMNVEV (reference sequence). Trimming cost V 0 bases and J 13 bases; bases outside gene matches: 5. CDR3 loop: CASSLSQDRGQHF. The CDR3 region has the DNA TGTGCCAGCAGTTTATCACAAGACAGGGGACAGCATTTT.

V usage is TRBV9 and J usage is TRBJ2-1; 7 positions match TRBD2. V shed 0 bases and J 8 bases; nucleotides not matched to a gene: 11. The length of the CDR3 is 16 residues. Germline V lookup: CDR1 SGDLS, CDR2 YYNGEE. CDR3 DNA sequence: TGTGCCAGCAGCGTAGGGTCTCGGCTAGCGGTGGATGAGCAGTTCTTC. Translation gives CASSVGSRLAVDEQFF. The variable domain in full, with the rest retrieved from reference TRBV9 and TRBJ2-1, is DSGVTQTPKHLITATGQRVTLRCSPRSGDLSVYWYQQSLDQGLQFLIQYYNGEERAKGNILERFSAQQFPDLHSELNLSSLELGDSALYFCASSVGSRLAVDEQFFGPGTRLTVL.

A note on this clone: A much larger clone differs from this one at a single base, so this may be a read error. Other DNA sequences of this sample code for an identical CDR3. V usage is TRBV5-1 and J usage is TRBJ1-6, with TRBD1 identical over 7 bases. CDR3 size: 12 residues. Germline CDR1 and CDR2: SGHRS and YFSETQ. The CDR3 loop reads CASSGTDSPLHF. Here the CDR3 DNA reads TGCGCCAGCAGCGGGACAGATTCACCTCTCCACTTT. Combining the CDR3 with reference TRBV5-1 and TRBJ1-6 gives the whole variable domain KAGVTQTPRYLIKTRGQQVTLSCSPISGHRSVSWYQQTPGQGLQFLFEYFSETQRNKGNFPGRFSGRQFSNSRSEMNVSTLELGDSALYLCASSGTDSPLHFGNGTRLTVT.

This clone has ten or more counts. The chain couples TRBV5-5 to TRBJ1-1; D is perhaps TRBD1 (6 bases). The CDR3 is 15 residues long. The V end was cut by 4 bases, the J end by 1 base, with 14 bases between. Germline V gene lookup returns CDR1 SGHKS and CDR2 YYEKEE (reference sequence). This chain's CDR3 is CASSGKDRTNTEAFF. The CDR3 region has the DNA TGTGCCAGCAGCGGGAAAGACAGGACGAACACTGAAGCTTTCTTT.

This clone was seen only a few times. V and J are TRBV27 and TRBJ2-3, with 8 nucleotides matching TRBD2. The CDR3 is 19 amino acids. V lost 1 base, J lost 1 base, and 13 bases stayed unmatched. Germline V gene sequence: CDR1 MNHEY, CDR2 SMNVEV (reference sequence). In DNA, the CDR3 is TGTGCCAGCAGTTTATTACAGGGTTGGAGCGGGAGTGGCACAGATACGCAGTATTTT. Translated: CASSLLQGWSGSGTDTQYF.

The V gene is TRBV11-2, the J gene TRBJ2-2; D is ambiguous. Per germline, CDR1 SGHAT and CDR2 FQNNGV. This CDR3 is 13 amino acids long. V lost 2 bases and J 6 bases, leaving 7 bases between the germline ends. CDR3 in amino acids: CASSLSYSGELFF. CDR3 nucleotides: TGTGCCAGCAGCTTAAGTTACTCCGGGGAGCTGTTTTTT.

The CDR3: CASSTGTGVIRYGYTF. In nucleotides, the CDR3 is TGCGCCAGCAGTACCGGGACAGGGGTTATAAGATATGGCTACACCTTC. V gene TRBV5-1 combines with J gene TRBJ1-2; 10 nucleotides align to TRBD1. Germline lookup yields CDR1 SGHRS and CDR2 YFSETQ. V trimming: 5 bases; J trimming: 5 bases; junction bases outside the gene matches: 12. The CDR3 is 16 amino acids.

The DNA of the CDR3 is TGTGCCAGCAGCTTGGTGGGCCTCCGGGACAGAAGAAACATTCAGTACTTC. Translating it yields CASSLVGLRDRRNIQYF. The chain combines TRBV5-6 with TRBJ2-4, with 7 bases aligning to TRBD1. This CDR3 comprises 17 residues. Germline V gene data show CDR1 as SGHDT and CDR2 as YYEEEE. Losses at the gene ends were 0 bases for V and 6 bases for J; bases not matched to a gene: 12.

The rearrangement uses TRBV5-4 and TRBJ2-5, with unresolved D. CDR1 is SGHNT, CDR2 YYREEE, per germline (reference sequence). V was clipped by 9 bases and J by 3 bases, with 12 bases between them. The CDR3 contains 12 residues. The CDR3 region has the DNA TGTGCCACGACTCGGCGAGAAGAGACCCAGTACTTC. Its translation: CATTRREETQYF.

The CDR3 protein is CASRVGQTNTEAFF. In nucleotides, the CDR3 is TGTGCCAGCAGGGTTGGACAGACGAACACTGAAGCTTTCTTT. This rearrangement joins TRBV6-5 to TRBJ1-1, with a tentative D call TRBD1 (6 bases). Per germline, CDR1 MNHEY and CDR2 SVGAGI. V lost 6 bases and J 1 base, leaving 12 bases between the germline ends. The CDR3 consists of 14 residues.

V is TRBV4-3 and J is TRBJ2-7, with 9 nucleotides matching TRBD1. V shed 5 bases and J 5 bases; nucleotides not matched to a gene: 10. The CDR3 consists of 15 residues. Germline V gene data show CDR1 as LGHNA and CDR2 as YSLEER. CDR3 amino acids: CASSSRGGQGDEQYF. CDR3 in DNA: TGCGCCAGCAGCTCTCGAGGGGGACAGGGTGACGAGCAGTACTTC.

The V gene is TRBV9, the J gene TRBJ2-3, with TRBD2 matching over 16 bases. This CDR3 is 21 amino acids long. V gave up 0 bases and J gave up 4 bases; unmatched junction bases: 14. Germline CDR1 is SGDLS and CDR2 is YYNGEE. The CDR3 bases are TGTGCCAGCAGCGTAGCTCTCTTTGGGACTAGCGGGGGGGCAAGAGCAGATACGCAGTATTTT. This encodes CASSVALFGTSGGARADTQYF.

The chain recombines TRBV5-1 with TRBJ2-3, with TRBD2 matching 11 bases. The ends lost 1 base at V and 7 bases at J; junction bases unmatched: 2. CDR3 length equals 14 residues. Per the germline V gene, CDR1 is SGHRS and CDR2 is YFSETQ. This CDR3 reads CASSLTSGGNTQYF. The CDR3 region has the DNA TGCGCCAGCAGCTTGACTAGCGGGGGAAATACGCAGTATTTT.

A few counts support this clone. The V and J genes are TRBV11-2 and TRBJ2-7; 8 positions agree with TRBD1. The J segment lost 7 bases and the V segment lost 5 bases, leaving 19 bases of the junction unmatched. Germline V lookup: CDR1 SGHAT, CDR2 FQNNGV. This CDR3 comprises 17 residues. The CDR3 protein is CASSRPTGGYGPQEQYF. The CDR3 DNA reads TGTGCCAGCAGCCGTCCTACAGGGGGGTACGGCCCACAAGAGCAGTACTTC.

The chain has TRBV27 and TRBJ2-7, with D perhaps TRBD2 (5 bases). The V gene lost 0 bases and the J gene lost 0 bases, with 15 bases spanning the gap. Germline CDR1 reads MNHEY; CDR2 reads SMNVEV (reference sequence). This CDR3 is 17 amino acids long. CDR3 loop: CASSLSKLGSFSYEQYF. CDR3 DNA sequence: TGTGCCAGCAGTTTATCAAAGTTGGGGAGTTTCTCCTACGAGCAGTACTTC.

In its sample, this clone was seen once. The CDR3 loop reads CASSLYGGADTQYF. The DNA for the CDR3 is TGTGCCAGCAGCTTATACGGGGGGGCGGATACGCAGTATTTT. The chain carries TRBV7-9 and TRBJ2-3, with 8 bases aligning to TRBD2. CDR1 and CDR2 (germline): SEHNR, FQNEAQ (reference sequence). The CDR3 loop spans 14 amino acids. With 2 bases clipped from V and 6 bases from J, the junction kept 4 bases outside the gene matches.